This record looks at one T cell receptor (beta chain) sequence and its context. Its matching antigen is unknown. The data originate from a study of shared clonotypes between healthy human individuals. For the study at large: For every donor, three CD4 naive, three CD4 memory, two CD8 naive and one CD8 memory plates were used. Notes on the study in general: An expected dependence of interdonor clonotype sharing on sequencing depth was noted. Relative to clonotypes present in all four donors, those not shared had lower generation probabilities.

Assay runs were performed at deep level. The method was immunoSEQ multiplex PCR; TCRdb's version includes in-frame clones alone and lacks a portion of them. The sample holds under 2,500,000 clones; more than 90% are singletons and the top ten take over 0.1%. The CDR3 loop spans 16 amino acids. Trimming stripped 5 bases from V and 3 bases from J, with 19 bases between. Germline V lookup: CDR1 SGHAT, CDR2 FQDESV (reference sequence). The chain uses TRBV11-1 and TRBJ1-1, with a weak D call TRBD1 (6 bases). Sequenced: naive CD4+ T cells sorted from blood. Subset in this sample: CD45RA+ positively selected. The receptor was isolated from a man aged 18 to 29 in good health. CDR3 sequence (DNA): TGTGCCAGCAGCCCGCGTGAGGGGGTGAGGGACACTGAAGCTTTCTTT. Translation gives CASSPREGVRDTEAFF.